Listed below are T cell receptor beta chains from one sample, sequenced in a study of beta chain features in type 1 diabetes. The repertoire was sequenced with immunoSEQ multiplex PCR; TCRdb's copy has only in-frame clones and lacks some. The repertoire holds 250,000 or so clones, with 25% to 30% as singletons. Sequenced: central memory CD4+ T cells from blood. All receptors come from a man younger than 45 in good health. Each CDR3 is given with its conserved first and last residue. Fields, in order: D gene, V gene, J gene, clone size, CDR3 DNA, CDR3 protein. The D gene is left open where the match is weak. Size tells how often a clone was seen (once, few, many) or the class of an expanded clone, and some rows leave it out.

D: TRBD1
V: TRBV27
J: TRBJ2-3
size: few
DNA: TGTGCCAGCAGTTTAAGCGCAGGGGGCTGGGATACGCAGTATTTT
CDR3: CASSLSAGGWDTQYF

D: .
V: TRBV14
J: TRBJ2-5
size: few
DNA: TGTGCCAGCAGCCTCTTTGGGCGGCAGGGAGAGACCCAGTACTTC
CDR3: CASSLFGRQGETQYF

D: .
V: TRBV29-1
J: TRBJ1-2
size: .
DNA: TGCAGCGTTGAGGAGAGCCTGCAGACCTTC
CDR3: CSVEESLQTF

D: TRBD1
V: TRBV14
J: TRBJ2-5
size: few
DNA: TGTGCCAGCAGCCAAGACCGGGCAGGGGGCCAAGAGACCCAGTACTTC
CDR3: CASSQDRAGGQETQYF

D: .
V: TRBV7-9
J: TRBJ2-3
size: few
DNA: TGTGCCAGCAGCTTTATGTCTCCAGATACGCAGTATTTT
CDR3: CASSFMSPDTQYF

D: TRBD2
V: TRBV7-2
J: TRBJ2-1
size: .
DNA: TGTGCCAGCAGCTTCAAGTCCAGGACTAGCGGGAGTACGAATGAGCAGTTCTTC
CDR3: CASSFKSRTSGSTNEQFF

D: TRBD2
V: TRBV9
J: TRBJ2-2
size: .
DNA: TGTGCCAGCAGCGCGGGGCTAGCGGGAGGGCCTGAGAACACCGGGGAGCTGTTTTTT
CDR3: CASSAGLAGGPENTGELFF

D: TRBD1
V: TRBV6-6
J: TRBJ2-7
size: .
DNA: TGTGCCAGCCTTGGGACAGGGGTCCACGAGCAGTACTTC
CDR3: CASLGTGVHEQYF

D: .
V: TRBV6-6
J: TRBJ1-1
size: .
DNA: TGTGCCAGCAGTTACTCGATTCCGAACACTGAAGCTTTCTTT
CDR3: CASSYSIPNTEAFF

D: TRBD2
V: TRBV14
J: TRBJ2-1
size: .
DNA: TGTGCCAGCAGCCCACTAGCGGGAGTACGGTTCTTC
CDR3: CASSPLAGVRFF

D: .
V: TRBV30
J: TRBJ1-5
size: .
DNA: TGTGCCTGGAGTGTTGGGAGCAATCAGCCCCAGCATTTT
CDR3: CAWSVGSNQPQHF

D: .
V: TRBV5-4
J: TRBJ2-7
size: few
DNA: TGTGCCAGCAGCCGGGACCGCCCGGGGGAGCAGTACTTC
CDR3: CASSRDRPGEQYF

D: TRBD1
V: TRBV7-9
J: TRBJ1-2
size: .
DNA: TGTGCCAGCAGCCGGACAGGGGAGGATGGCTACACCTTC
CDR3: CASSRTGEDGYTF

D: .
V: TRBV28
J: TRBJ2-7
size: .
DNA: TGTGCCAGCAGTGAACGTGAGCAGTACTTC
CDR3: CASSEREQYF

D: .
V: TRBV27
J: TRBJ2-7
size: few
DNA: TGTGCCAGCAGTCCGACCGGGCGGGTGACCTACGAGCAGTACTTC
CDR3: CASSPTGRVTYEQYF

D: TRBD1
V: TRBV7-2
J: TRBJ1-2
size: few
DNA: TGTGCCAGCAGCAGAGAGGGGGCTAAGGGCTATGGCTACACCTTC
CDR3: CASSREGAKGYGYTF

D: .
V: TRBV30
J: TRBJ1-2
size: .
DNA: TGTGCCTGGAGTGTAAGGGGCGGCTACACCTTC
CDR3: CAWSVRGGYTF

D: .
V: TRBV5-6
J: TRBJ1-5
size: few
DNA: TGTGCCAGCAGCCTCCGGGCGCCTAATCAGCCCCAGCATTTT
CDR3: CASSLRAPNQPQHF

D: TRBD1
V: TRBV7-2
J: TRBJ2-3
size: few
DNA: TGTGCCAGCAGCTGGGGGACAGGGGGTAGCACAGATACGCAGTATTTT
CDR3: CASSWGTGGSTDTQYF

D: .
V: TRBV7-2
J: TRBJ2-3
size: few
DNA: TGTGCCAGCGCCCACCTGTCAGATACGCAGTATTTT
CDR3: CASAHLSDTQYF

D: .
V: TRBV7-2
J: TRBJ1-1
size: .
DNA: TGTGCCAGCAGCTCTTACAGCGGGAACACTGAAGCTTTCTTT
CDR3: CASSSYSGNTEAFF

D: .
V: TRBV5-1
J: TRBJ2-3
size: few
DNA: TGCGCCAGCAGCCCTCTGGGCAGAGATACGCAGTATTTT
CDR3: CASSPLGRDTQYF

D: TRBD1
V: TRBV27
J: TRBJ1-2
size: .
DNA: TGTGCCAGCAGTTCAGGGGGCGCTCACACCTTC
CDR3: CASSSGGAHTF

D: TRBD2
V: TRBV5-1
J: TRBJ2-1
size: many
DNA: TGCGCCAGCAGCCCGGGACTAGAGAGCTACAATGAGCAGTTCTTC
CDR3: CASSPGLESYNEQFF

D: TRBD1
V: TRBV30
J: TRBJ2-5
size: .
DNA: TGTGCCTGGAGTTCCGGACAGGGAGTCTTAGAGACCCAGTACTTC
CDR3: CAWSSGQGVLETQYF

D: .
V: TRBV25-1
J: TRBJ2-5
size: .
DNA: TGTGCCAGCTCGTTCACCGAGACCCAGTACTTC
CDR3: CASSFTETQYF

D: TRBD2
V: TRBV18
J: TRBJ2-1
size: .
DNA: TGTGCCAGCTCACCACCATTAACTAGCGCGGGTTGGGATGAGCAGTTCTTC
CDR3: CASSPPLTSAGWDEQFF

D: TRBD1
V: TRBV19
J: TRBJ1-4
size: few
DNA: TGTGCCAGTCGAACCGGGACAGGGAGTGAAAAACTGTTTTTT
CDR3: CASRTGTGSEKLFF

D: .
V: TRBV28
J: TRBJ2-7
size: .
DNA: TGTGCCAGCAGTTTAGGGGTGGGCGAGCAGTACTTC
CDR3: CASSLGVGEQYF

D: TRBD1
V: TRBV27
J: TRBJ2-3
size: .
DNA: TGTGCCAGCAGTTTAGACAGGGGTACAGATACGCAGTATTTT
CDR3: CASSLDRGTDTQYF

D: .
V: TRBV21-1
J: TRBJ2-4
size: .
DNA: TGTGCCAGCAAACGACTAGTGCTGGCCAAAAACATTCAGTACTTC
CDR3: CASKRLVLAKNIQYF

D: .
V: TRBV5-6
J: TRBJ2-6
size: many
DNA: TGTGCCAGCAGCTCCAACCGACTCTCTGGGGCCAACGTCCTGACTTTC
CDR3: CASSSNRLSGANVLTF

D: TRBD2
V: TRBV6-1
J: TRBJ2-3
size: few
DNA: TGTGCCAGCAGTGATGGCCCGGCAGGGAGGGGCACAGATACGCAGTATTTT
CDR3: CASSDGPAGRGTDTQYF

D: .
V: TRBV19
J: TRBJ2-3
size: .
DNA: TGTGCCAGTAGTATAGATCTTAGGGGAACAGATACGCAGTATTTT
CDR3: CASSIDLRGTDTQYF

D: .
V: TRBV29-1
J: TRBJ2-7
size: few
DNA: TGCAGCGTTGTTGGAGGGAAACTGTCCGAGCAGTACTTC
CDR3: CSVVGGKLSEQYF

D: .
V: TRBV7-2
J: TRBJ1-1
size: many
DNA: TGTGCCAGCAGCTTAACCAGGGGAGGGAACACTGAAGCTTTCTTT
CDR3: CASSLTRGGNTEAFF

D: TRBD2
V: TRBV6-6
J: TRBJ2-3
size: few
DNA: TGTGCCAGCAGTCTAGCGGGGGTCTGGGCAGATACGCAGTATTTT
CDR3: CASSLAGVWADTQYF

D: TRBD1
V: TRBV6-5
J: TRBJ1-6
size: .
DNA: TGTGCCACCCCAGGGGGACGGTACTTT
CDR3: CATPGGRYF

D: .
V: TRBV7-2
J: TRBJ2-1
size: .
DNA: TGTGCCAGCAGCTTAGAGAGTTACAATGAGCAGTTCTTC
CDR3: CASSLESYNEQFF

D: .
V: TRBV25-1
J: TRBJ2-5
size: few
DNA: TGTGCCAGCAGTGTCCTCGATGGGCGGCCGGACCAAGAGACCCAGTACTTC
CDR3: CASSVLDGRPDQETQYF

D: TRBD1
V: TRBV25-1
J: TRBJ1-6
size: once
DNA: TGTGCCAGCAGGGTCCAGGGGGATGCGCCCCTCCACTTT
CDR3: CASRVQGDAPLHF

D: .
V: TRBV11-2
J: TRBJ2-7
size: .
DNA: TGTGCCAGCAGCTCCCAGGGGAACGCCTACGAGCAGTACTTC
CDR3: CASSSQGNAYEQYF

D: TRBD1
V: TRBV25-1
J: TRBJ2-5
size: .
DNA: TGTGCCAGCAGGAGAGGGGGCGGAGAGACCCAGTACTTC
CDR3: CASRRGGGETQYF

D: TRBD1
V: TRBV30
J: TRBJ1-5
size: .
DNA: TGTGCCTGGAGTGTACAAGGTGGGACAGGTGGCAATCAGCCCCAGCATTTT
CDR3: CAWSVQGGTGGNQPQHF

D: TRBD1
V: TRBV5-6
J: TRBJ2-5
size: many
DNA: TGTGCCAGCAGCTTAAGGACAGGGGAGACCCAGTACTTC
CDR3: CASSLRTGETQYF

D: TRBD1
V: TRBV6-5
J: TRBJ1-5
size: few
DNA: TGTGCCAGCAGTCTAATGACTGGGACAGGGCCCCAGCATTTT
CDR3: CASSLMTGTGPQHF

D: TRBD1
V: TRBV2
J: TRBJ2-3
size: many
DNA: TGTGCCAGCAGTGACCGGACAGGGGACGGTACGCAGTATTTT
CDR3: CASSDRTGDGTQYF

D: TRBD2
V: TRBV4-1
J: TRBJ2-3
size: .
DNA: TGCGCCAGCAGCCGTCCGCCGGGACTAGATTCAGATACGCAGTATTTT
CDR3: CASSRPPGLDSDTQYF

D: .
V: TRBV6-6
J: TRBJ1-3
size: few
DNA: TGTGCCAGCAGTTGGCAACTCTCTGGAAACACCATATATTTT
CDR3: CASSWQLSGNTIYF